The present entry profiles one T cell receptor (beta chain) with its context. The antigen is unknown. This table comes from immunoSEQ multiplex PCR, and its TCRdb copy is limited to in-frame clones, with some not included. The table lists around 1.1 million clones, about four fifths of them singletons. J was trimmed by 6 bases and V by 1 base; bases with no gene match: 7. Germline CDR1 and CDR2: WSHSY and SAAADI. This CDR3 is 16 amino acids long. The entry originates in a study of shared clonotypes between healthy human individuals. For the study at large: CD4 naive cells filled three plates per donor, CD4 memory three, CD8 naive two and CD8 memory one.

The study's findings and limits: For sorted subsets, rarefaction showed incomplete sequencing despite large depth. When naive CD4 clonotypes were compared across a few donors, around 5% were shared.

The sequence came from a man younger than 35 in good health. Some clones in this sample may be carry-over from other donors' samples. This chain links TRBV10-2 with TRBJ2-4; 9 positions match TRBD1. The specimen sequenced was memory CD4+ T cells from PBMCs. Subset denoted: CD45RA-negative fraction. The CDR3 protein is CASSEWTGTGRNIQYF. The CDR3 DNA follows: TGCGCCAGCAGTGAGTGGACCGGGACAGGGAGAAACATTCAGTACTTC.